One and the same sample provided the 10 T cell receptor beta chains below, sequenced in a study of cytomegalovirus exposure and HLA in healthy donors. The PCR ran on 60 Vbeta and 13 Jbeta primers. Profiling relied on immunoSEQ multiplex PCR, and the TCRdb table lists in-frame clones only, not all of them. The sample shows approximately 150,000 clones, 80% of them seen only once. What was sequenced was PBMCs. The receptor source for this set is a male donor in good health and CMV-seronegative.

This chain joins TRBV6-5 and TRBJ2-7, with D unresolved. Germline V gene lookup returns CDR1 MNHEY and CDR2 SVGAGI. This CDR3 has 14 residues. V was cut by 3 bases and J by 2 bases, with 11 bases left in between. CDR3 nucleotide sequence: TGTGCCAGCAGTTATCAATTCTCTACCTACGAGCAGTACTTC. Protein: CASSYQFSTYEQYF.

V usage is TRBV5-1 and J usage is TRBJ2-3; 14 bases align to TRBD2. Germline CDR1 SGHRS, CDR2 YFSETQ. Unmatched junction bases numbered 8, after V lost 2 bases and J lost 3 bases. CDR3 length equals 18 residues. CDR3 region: CASSFVPGLAGVTDTQYF. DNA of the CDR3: TGCGCCAGCAGCTTTGTCCCGGGACTAGCGGGGGTGACAGATACGCAGTATTTT.

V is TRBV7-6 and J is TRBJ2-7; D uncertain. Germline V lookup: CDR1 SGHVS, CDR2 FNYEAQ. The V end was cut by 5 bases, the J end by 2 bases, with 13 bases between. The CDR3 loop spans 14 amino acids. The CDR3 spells CASSPVYLTYEQYF. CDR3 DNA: TGTGCCAGCAGCCCCGTCTATCTTACCTACGAGCAGTACTTC.

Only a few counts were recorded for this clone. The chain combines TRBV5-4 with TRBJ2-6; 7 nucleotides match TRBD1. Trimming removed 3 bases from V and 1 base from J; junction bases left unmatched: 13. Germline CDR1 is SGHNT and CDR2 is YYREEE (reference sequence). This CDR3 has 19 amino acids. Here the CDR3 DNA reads TGTGCCAGCAGCTCAACGGGACAGTTGTATTTATCTGGGGCCAACGTCCTGACTTTC. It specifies CASSSTGQLYLSGANVLTF.

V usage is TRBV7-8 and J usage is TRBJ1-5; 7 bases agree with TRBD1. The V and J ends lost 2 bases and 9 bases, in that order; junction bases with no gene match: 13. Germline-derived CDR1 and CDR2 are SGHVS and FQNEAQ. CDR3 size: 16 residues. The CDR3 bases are TGTGCCAGCAGCTTATCCCCCCAGACAGGGTTTAGGCCCCAGCATTTT. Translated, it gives CASSLSPQTGFRPQHF. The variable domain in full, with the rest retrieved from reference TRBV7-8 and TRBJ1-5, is GAGVSQSPRYKVAKRGQDVALRCDPISGHVSLFWYQQALGQGPEFLTYFQNEAQLDKSGLPSDRFFAERPEGSVSTLKIQRTQQEDSAVYLCASSLSPQTGFRPQHFGDGTRLSIL.

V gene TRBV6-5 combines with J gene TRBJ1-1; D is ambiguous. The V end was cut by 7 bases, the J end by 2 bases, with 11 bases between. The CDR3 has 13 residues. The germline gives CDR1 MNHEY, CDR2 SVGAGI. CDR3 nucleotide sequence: TGTGCCAGCACAGTTTCCGATAACACTGAAGCTTTCTTT. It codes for CASTVSDNTEAFF.

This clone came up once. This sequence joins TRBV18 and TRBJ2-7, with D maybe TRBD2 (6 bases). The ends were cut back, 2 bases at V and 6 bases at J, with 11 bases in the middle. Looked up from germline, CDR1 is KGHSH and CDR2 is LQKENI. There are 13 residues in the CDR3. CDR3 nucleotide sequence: TGTGCCAGCTCACCAAGATGGGGAGGCGAGCAGTACTTC. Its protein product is CASSPRWGGEQYF. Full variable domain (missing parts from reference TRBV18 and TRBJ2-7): NAGVMQNPRHLVRRRGQEARLRCSPMKGHSHVYWYRQLPEEGLKFMVYLQKENIIDESGMPKERFSAEFPKEGPSILRIQQVVRGDSAAYFCASSPRWGGEQYFGPGTRLTVT.

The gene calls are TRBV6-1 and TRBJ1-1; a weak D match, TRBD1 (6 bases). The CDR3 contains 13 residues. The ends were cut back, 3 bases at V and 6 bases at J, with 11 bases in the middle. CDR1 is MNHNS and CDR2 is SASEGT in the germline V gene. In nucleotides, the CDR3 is TGTGCCAGCAGTGACCGGGACACGGCTGAAGCTTTCTTT. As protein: CASSDRDTAEAFF.

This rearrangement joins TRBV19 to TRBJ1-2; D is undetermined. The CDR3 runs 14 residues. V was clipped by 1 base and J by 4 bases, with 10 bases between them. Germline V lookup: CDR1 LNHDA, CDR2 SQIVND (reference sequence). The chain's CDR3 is CASSIGPGGYGYTF. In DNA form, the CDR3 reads TGTGCCAGTAGTATAGGCCCGGGTGGCTATGGCTACACCTTC.

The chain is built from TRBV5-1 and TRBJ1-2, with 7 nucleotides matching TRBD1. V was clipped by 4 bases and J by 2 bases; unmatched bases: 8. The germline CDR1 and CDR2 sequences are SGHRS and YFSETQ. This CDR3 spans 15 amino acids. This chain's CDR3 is CASSERTGDNYGYTF. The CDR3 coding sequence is TGCGCCAGCAGCGAGCGAACAGGGGACAACTATGGCTACACCTTC.